Below are 32 T cell receptor beta chains sequenced from a single sample in a study of T cells in Graves' hyperthyroidism and ophthalmopathy. Amplified regions were TCR beta CDR3 sequences from RNA transcripts. First-round RT-PCR targeting the TCR CDR3 was performed with the HTBI primer set. In TCRdb, the multiplex PCR reads were re-called with MiXCR into one record per CDR3 protein. The sample holds about 500,000 distinct CDR3 sequences, under 15% seen once. The sample was blood. All receptors come from a woman aged 18 to 35 with Graves' hyperthyroidism.

At least ten counts were recorded for this clonotype. J is TRBJ2-1 and V is TRBV20-1, with D hard to call. Germline CDR1 reads DFQATT; CDR2 reads SNEGSKA (reference sequence). The CDR3 length is 13 residues. V was cut by 0 bases and J by 4 bases, with 7 bases left in between. The CDR3 nucleotides read TGCAGTGCTAGAGATGGGCCTTACAATGAGCAGTTCTTC. It specifies CSARDGPYNEQFF.

There are many counts of this clonotype. This sequence joins TRBV5-1 and TRBJ1-1; D not certain. V was shortened by 6 bases and J by 1 base, with 7 bases between the two germline ends. CDR3 length: 12 residues. The V gene's germline CDR1 is SGHRS and CDR2 YFSETQ. This chain's CDR3 is CASTGENTEAFF. CDR3 sequence (DNA): TGCGCCAGCACCGGGGAGAACACTGAAGCTTTCTTT.

This clonotype was seen repeatedly, ten times or more. This chain uses TRBV20-1 with TRBJ1-1; maybe TRBD1 (5 bases). V gave up 4 bases and J gave up 2 bases, with 8 bases separating them. CDR3 length: 12 residues. Germline-derived CDR1 and CDR2 are DFQATT and SNEGSKA (reference sequence). This CDR3 is CSATQANTEAFF. In nucleotides, the CDR3 is TGCAGTGCTACACAGGCTAACACTGAAGCTTTCTTT.

In this sample, this clonotype turned up many times. J is TRBJ2-4 and V is TRBV20-1; 15 bases are a match to TRBD2. The CDR3 length is 19 residues. V shed 6 bases and J 9 bases; nucleotides not matched to a gene: 21. Per the germline V gene, CDR1 is DFQATT and CDR2 is SNEGSKA (reference sequence). The CDR3: CSARTINGTSGGPWGIQYF. CDR3 bases: TGCAGTGCCAGAACGATAAATGGGACTAGCGGGGGGCCTTGGGGCATTCAGTACTTC.

This clonotype was detected only a few times. The V gene is TRBV5-1, the J gene TRBJ2-1, with a weak D call TRBD2 (5 bases). With 0 bases removed from V and 1 base from J, the gap between germline ends came to 11 bases. The CDR3 is made up of 16 amino acids. Per germline, CDR1 SGHRS and CDR2 YFSETQ. DNA for the CDR3: TGCGCCAGCAGCTTGGGGGGAGCGGAGTCCTACAATGAGCAGTTCTTC. Its protein product is CASSLGGAESYNEQFF.

This clonotype turned up a few times. The genes are TRBV7-8 and TRBJ2-1; D is unresolved. The V end was cut by 4 bases, the J end by 10 bases, with 11 bases between. Germline CDR1 reads SGHVS; CDR2 reads FQNEAQ. The CDR3 is 12 residues long. CDR3 residues: CASSSYAWEQFF. CDR3 bases: TGTGCCAGCAGCTCTTATGCTTGGGAGCAGTTCTTC. Based on the CDR3 plus reference TRBV7-8 and TRBJ2-1, the full variable domain is GAGVSQSPRYKVAKRGQDVALRCDPISGHVSLFWYQQALGQGPEFLTYFQNEAQLDKSGLPSDRFFAERPEGSVSTLKIQRTQQEDSAVYLCASSSYAWEQFFGPGTRLTVL.

This clonotype was picked up a small number of times. The chain is built from TRBV10-3 and TRBJ2-3; D uncertain. Germline CDR1 and CDR2: ENHRY and SYGVKD. V dropped 8 bases and J dropped 0 bases, with 6 bases sitting between them. The CDR3 is 12 residues long. CDR3 nucleotide sequence: TGTGCCATCGCGGATAGCACAGATACGCAGTATTTT. Its translation: CAIADSTDTQYF.

The chain joins TRBV12-3 or TRBV12-4 to TRBJ2-7; the D gene is possibly TRBD2 (6 bases). V shed 6 bases and J shed 1 base, with 10 bases lying between them. The CDR3 covers 13 residues. The CDR3 nucleotides are TGTGCCAGCAGGTCCGGGGGATCCTACGAGCAGTACTTC. This translates into CASRSGGSYEQYF.

This clonotype was detected only a few times. The chain recombines TRBV4-2 with TRBJ1-6; D unresolved. Trimming took 0 bases from V and 7 from J, leaving 10 bases between them. Germline-derived CDR1 and CDR2 are LGHNA and YNFKEQ. There are 15 residues in the CDR3. CDR3 in DNA: TGTGCCAGCAGCCAAGATGACGGAGTCAATTCACCCCTCCACTTT. Translating it yields CASSQDDGVNSPLHF.

This clonotype occurred many times. CDR3 loop: CASSQVGRSYGYTF. DNA for the CDR3: TGTGCCAGCAGCCAAGTGGGACGTAGCTATGGCTACACCTTC. The rearrangement joins TRBV14 to TRBJ1-2, with D possibly being TRBD1 (5 bases). This CDR3 is 14 amino acids long. V lost 1 base and J 4 bases, leaving 10 bases between the germline ends. Germline CDR1 and CDR2: SGHDN and FVKESK.

This clonotype was detected many times. The J gene is TRBJ1-2, the V gene TRBV3-1; perhaps TRBD1 as D (6 bases). Germline-derived CDR1 and CDR2 are LGHDT and YNNKEL (reference sequence). This CDR3 is built from 14 residues. Trimming shortened V by 5 bases and J by 2 bases, and 12 bases separated the two germline ends. CDR3 DNA: TGTGCCAGCAGCTTTCGACAGGCGAACTATGGCTACACCTTC. Its protein product is CASSFRQANYGYTF. Together with reference TRBV3-1 and TRBJ1-2, the CDR3 gives the full variable domain: DTAVSQTPKYLVTQMGNDKSIKCEQNLGHDTMYWYKQDSKKFLKIMFSYNNKELIINETVPNRFSPKSPDKAHLNLHINSLELGDSAVYFCASSFRQANYGYTFGSGTRLTVV.

Comment on this clonotype: This may stem from a read error, because a much larger clone lies one nucleotide away. The rearrangement uses TRBV6-5 and TRBJ2-7, with TRBD2 identical over 8 bases. V trimming: 2 bases; J trimming: 6 bases; junction bases outside the gene matches: 9. This CDR3 comprises 15 residues. The germline V gene has CDR1 MNHEY and CDR2 SVGAGI. DNA for the CDR3: TGTGCCAGCAGTTACCATCCGGGAGGGCCACTCGAGCAGTACGTC. This sequence encodes CASSYHPGGPLEQYV.

This clonotype was recorded many times. V is TRBV11-2 and J is TRBJ2-3, with D possibly being TRBD2 (6 bases). This CDR3 has 16 residues. V lost 1 base and J 3 bases, leaving 14 bases between the germline ends. Germline assignment: CDR1 SGHAT and CDR2 FQNNGV. The CDR3 is CASSLGSGSKTDTQYF. CDR3 DNA sequence: TGTGCCAGCAGCTTAGGGTCCGGGAGTAAGACAGATACGCAGTATTTT. The full variable domain, in which reference TRBV11-2 and TRBJ2-3 provide the parts outside the CDR3, is EAGVAQSPRYKIIEKRQSVAFWCNPISGHATLYWYQQILGQGPKLLIQFQNNGVVDDSQLPKDRFSAERLKGVDSTLKIQPAKLEDSAVYLCASSLGSGSKTDTQYFGPGTRLTVL.

This clonotype was counted between two and nine times. This chain uses TRBV29-1 with TRBJ2-7, with D unclear. This CDR3 contains 11 residues. Germline CDR1 SQVTM, CDR2 ANQGSEA. V was clipped by 5 bases and J by 4 bases, with 9 bases between them. CDR3 residues: CSVSSSYEQYF. CDR3 bases: TGCAGCGTTTCTTCATCTTACGAGCAGTACTTC.

The table lists this clonotype with many counts. This chain uses TRBV6-1 with TRBJ2-2; weak D call: TRBD2 (5 bases). CDR3 length: 13 residues. Germline CDR1 and CDR2: MNHNS and SASEGT. Trimming pared 6 bases from V and 9 bases from J, leaving 14 bases between. The CDR3 spells CASSPRGQRELFF. CDR3 nucleotide sequence: TGTGCCAGCAGCCCAAGAGGGCAGCGGGAGCTGTTTTTT.

V and J are TRBV20-1 and TRBJ1-2; TRBD1 agrees at 7 bases. The junction had 12 bases not matched to a gene; V was cut back by 5 bases and J by 0 bases. The CDR3 loop spans 16 amino acids. The germline V gene has CDR1 DFQATT and CDR2 SNEGSKA (reference sequence). CDR3 sequence (DNA): TGCAGTGCTCTCCGGGACAGCCTATTAGCTAACTATGGCTACACCTTC. Amino acids: CSALRDSLLANYGYTF.

This clonotype was seen only once. V and J are TRBV11-3 and TRBJ2-7, with 11 bases aligning to TRBD1. The CDR3 is 14 residues long. With 5 bases clipped from V and 5 bases from J, the junction kept 5 bases outside the gene matches. Looked up from germline, CDR1 is SGHNT and CDR2 is YENEEA. The CDR3 DNA sequence: TGTGCCAGCAGCAATGGACAGGGGGCAGACGAGCAGTACTTC. This translates into CASSNGQGADEQYF.

This clonotype was seen at least ten times. The V and J genes are TRBV5-1 and TRBJ2-7; no reliable D call. This CDR3 contains 15 residues. The V end lost 1 base, the J end lost 0 bases, and 11 bases lay between the germline ends. CDR1 and CDR2 (germline): SGHRS, YFSETQ. CDR3 DNA: TGCGCCAGCAGCTTGTTCCCGCAGCGCTCCTACGAGCAGTACTTC. Translating gives CASSLFPQRSYEQYF.

This clonotype was counted ten times or more. This chain connects TRBV5-1 to TRBJ2-7; tentative D call: TRBD1 (5 bases). CDR1 and CDR2 (germline): SGHRS, YFSETQ. The CDR3 covers 14 residues. V was pared by 0 bases and J by 1 base, with 8 bases between. CDR3 protein: CASSLGPGSYEQYF. The DNA of the CDR3 is TGCGCCAGCAGCTTGGGACCAGGGTCCTACGAGCAGTACTTC.

This clonotype came up a few times. V gene TRBV10-3 combines with J gene TRBJ2-3; TRBD2 might be the D (6 bases). There are 16 residues in the CDR3. Germline assignment: CDR1 ENHRY and CDR2 SYGVKD. Trimming took 6 bases from V and 5 from J, leaving 21 bases between them. The CDR3 spells CAIRWSVSGDIDTQYF. CDR3 DNA: TGTGCCATCAGATGGTCCGTTTCGGGAGATATAGATACGCAGTATTTT.

The J gene is TRBJ2-5, the V gene TRBV6-1; the D gene is possibly TRBD2 (6 bases). Germline V gives CDR1 MNHNS, CDR2 SASEGT. Trimming pared 10 bases from V and 5 bases from J, leaving 17 bases between. The CDR3 runs to 13 residues. CDR3 bases: TGTGCCACCGAACCACTAGGAGGGGAGACCCAGTACTTC. This codes for CATEPLGGETQYF.

This clonotype was detected many times. V usage is TRBV19 and J usage is TRBJ1-2, with 9 bases fitting TRBD1. The CDR3 is 14 amino acids. CDR1 and CDR2 (germline): LNHDA, SQIVND (reference sequence). Germline trimming cut 5 bases from V and 4 bases from J; bases unmatched to any gene: 5. CDR3 sequence reads: CASSVGTGFYGYTF. The CDR3 coding sequence is TGTGCCAGTAGTGTCGGGACAGGGTTCTATGGCTACACCTTC.

This clonotype was counted many times. The V call is TRBV5-1, the J call TRBJ2-7; D is perhaps TRBD2 (5 bases). V lost 4 bases to trimming and J lost 6 bases, with 11 bases between them. Germline V gene sequence: CDR1 SGHRS, CDR2 YFSETQ. The CDR3 totals 12 residues. As DNA, the CDR3 is TGCGCCAGCAGCGAGGGCCTTGGCGAGCAGTACTTC. This encodes CASSEGLGEQYF.

This clonotype was observed a handful of times. The chain uses TRBV2 and TRBJ2-1, with D possibly TRBD1 on 6 matching bases. Germline CDR1 reads SNHLY; CDR2 reads FYNNEI. The CDR3 spans 13 residues. Trimming removed 4 bases at V and 10 bases at J, with 14 bases between. The CDR3 DNA follows: TGTGCCAGCAGTGTGGGGACATGGGACGAGCAGTTCTTC. Encoded protein: CASSVGTWDEQFF.

This clonotype was counted many times. This chain uses TRBV11-3 with TRBJ2-3; 10 bases map to TRBD2. V shed 5 bases and J 3 bases; nucleotides not matched to a gene: 11. Germline V gene lookup returns CDR1 SGHNT and CDR2 YENEEA. CDR3 length: 17 amino acids. The CDR3 nucleotides are TGTGCCAGCAGCGGCCGTGTCGTGACTAGCGGGACAGATACGCAGTATTTT. Its protein is CASSGRVVTSGTDTQYF.

This clonotype was seen many times. This chain uses TRBV2 with TRBJ1-2; perhaps TRBD1 as D (5 bases). CDR1 SNHLY and CDR2 FYNNEI come from the germline V gene. There are 13 residues in the CDR3. Trimming took 6 bases from V and 4 from J, leaving 12 bases between them. CDR3 in amino acids: CASRGEGIYGYTF. The CDR3 DNA reads TGTGCCAGCAGGGGGGAGGGGATCTATGGCTACACCTTC.

This clonotype was detected many times. The V call is TRBV7-3, the J call TRBJ2-1, with TRBD1 matching over 10 bases. This CDR3 comprises 16 residues. Trimming removed 5 bases from V and 8 bases from J; junction bases left unmatched: 12. Germline V gene sequence: CDR1 SGHTA, CDR2 FQGTGA. In nucleotides, the CDR3 is TGTGCCAGCAGCCCAATGGGGACAGGGGACTCCTATGAGCAGTTCTTC. It is translated as CASSPMGTGDSYEQFF.

This clonotype was counted ten times or more. The chain employs TRBV10-3 and TRBJ2-1; 9 positions agree with TRBD2. Germline-derived CDR1 and CDR2 are ENHRY and SYGVKD. The CDR3 runs to 17 residues. With 3 bases clipped from V and 7 bases from J, the junction kept 13 bases outside the gene matches. CDR3 DNA sequence: TGTGCCATCAGTGATTCAGTTAGCGGGAGACCTAGGAATGAGCAGTTCTTC. Translating it yields CAISDSVSGRPRNEQFF.

The chain has TRBV9 and TRBJ1-5; 8 nucleotides agree with TRBD1. V dropped 3 bases and J dropped 7; count of bases not matched to a gene: 6. Germline V gene sequence: CDR1 SGDLS, CDR2 YYNGEE. The CDR3 sequence is 14 residues long. CDR3 sequence reads: CASSGQGTGQPQHF. For the CDR3, the DNA is TGTGCCAGCAGCGGACAGGGGACGGGGCAGCCCCAGCATTTT.

At least ten counts were recorded for this clonotype. This chain connects TRBV7-8 to TRBJ2-1; 7 bases are shared with TRBD1. The germline V gene has CDR1 SGHVS and CDR2 FQNEAQ. This CDR3 spans 14 amino acids. V shed 4 bases and J 0 bases; nucleotides not matched to a gene: 0. The chain's CDR3 is CASSWDSSYNEQFF. The CDR3 DNA reads as TGTGCCAGCAGCTGGGACAGCTCCTACAATGAGCAGTTCTTC.

V gene TRBV20-1 combines with J gene TRBJ2-1; D is unresolved. This CDR3 is built from 16 residues. Germline V CDR1 and CDR2: DFQATT, SNEGSKA (reference sequence). Trimming took off 7 bases at V and 2 bases at J, with 21 bases between the two ends. CDR3 protein: CSEVRPTKDAYNEQFF. The DNA for the CDR3 is TGCAGTGAAGTACGCCCGACCAAGGATGCCTACAATGAGCAGTTCTTC.

This clonotype was seen repeatedly, ten times or more. CDR3 sequence: CASRLAGVSYTGELFF. CDR3 DNA: TGTGCCAGCAGGCTAGCGGGAGTGAGTTACACCGGGGAGCTGTTTTTT. This chain links TRBV11-2 with TRBJ2-2; 10 bases fit TRBD2. The germline gives CDR1 SGHAT, CDR2 FQNNGV. The CDR3 extends over 16 amino acids. V lost 6 bases to trimming and J lost 3 bases; unmatched junction nucleotides: 7.